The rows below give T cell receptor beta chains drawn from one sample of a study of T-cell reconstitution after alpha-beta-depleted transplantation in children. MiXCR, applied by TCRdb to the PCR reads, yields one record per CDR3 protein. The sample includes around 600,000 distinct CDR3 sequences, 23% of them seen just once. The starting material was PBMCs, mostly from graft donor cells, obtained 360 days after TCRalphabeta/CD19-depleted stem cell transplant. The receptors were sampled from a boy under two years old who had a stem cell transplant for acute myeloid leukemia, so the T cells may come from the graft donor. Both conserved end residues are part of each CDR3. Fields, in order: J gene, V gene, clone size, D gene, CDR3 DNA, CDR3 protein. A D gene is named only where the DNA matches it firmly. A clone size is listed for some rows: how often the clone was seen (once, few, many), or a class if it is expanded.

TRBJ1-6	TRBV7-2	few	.	TGTGCCAGCAGCTTAGCAGTTGGCCTTAGGGATTCACCCCTCCACTTT	CASSLAVGLRDSPLHF
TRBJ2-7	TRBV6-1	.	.	TGTGCCAGTCAAGGGGACTCCGGTACCTACGAGCTGTACTTC	CASQGDSGTYELYF
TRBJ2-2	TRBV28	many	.	TGTGCCAGCAGGAAAAACAGGGACACCGGGGAGCTGTTTTTT	CASRKNRDTGELFF
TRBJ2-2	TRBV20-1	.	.	TGCAGTGCTAGCGATCCGACCGCGAACACCGAGGAGCTGTTTTTT	CSASDPTANTEELFF
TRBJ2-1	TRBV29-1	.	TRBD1	TGCAGCGTCCCACAGGGGGCGGTCAATGAGCAGTTCTTC	CSVPQGAVNEQFF
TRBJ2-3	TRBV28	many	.	TGTGCCAGCAACACAATGGTAGATAGCAGCACAGATACGCAGTATTTT	CASNTMVDSSTDTQYF
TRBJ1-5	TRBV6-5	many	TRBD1	TGTGCCAGCAGTTACGTCTCGGGCGGACAGGTCAATCAGCCCCAGCATTTT	CASSYVSGGQVNQPQHF
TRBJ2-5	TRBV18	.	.	TGTGCCAGCTCACCACGGGCTAGCCGAGAGACCCAGTACTTC	CASSPRASRETQYF
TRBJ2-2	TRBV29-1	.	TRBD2	TGCAGCGTTGAAACACTAGCGGGGGACTTGAACACCGGGGAGCTGTTTTTT	CSVETLAGDLNTGELFF
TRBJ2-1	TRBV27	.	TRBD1	TGTGCCAGCAGTTTATCGGATGACAGGGGAAGCTCCTACAATGAGCAGTTCTTC	CASSLSDDRGSSYNEQFF
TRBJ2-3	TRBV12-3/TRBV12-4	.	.	TGTGCCAGCAGTCTAGGCCGCGGCAGAAGAACAGATACGCAGTATTTT	CASSLGRGRRTDTQYF
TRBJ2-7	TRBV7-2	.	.	TGTGCCAGCAGCTCGCATGCAGCTGGCGAGCAGTACTTC	CASSSHAAGEQYF